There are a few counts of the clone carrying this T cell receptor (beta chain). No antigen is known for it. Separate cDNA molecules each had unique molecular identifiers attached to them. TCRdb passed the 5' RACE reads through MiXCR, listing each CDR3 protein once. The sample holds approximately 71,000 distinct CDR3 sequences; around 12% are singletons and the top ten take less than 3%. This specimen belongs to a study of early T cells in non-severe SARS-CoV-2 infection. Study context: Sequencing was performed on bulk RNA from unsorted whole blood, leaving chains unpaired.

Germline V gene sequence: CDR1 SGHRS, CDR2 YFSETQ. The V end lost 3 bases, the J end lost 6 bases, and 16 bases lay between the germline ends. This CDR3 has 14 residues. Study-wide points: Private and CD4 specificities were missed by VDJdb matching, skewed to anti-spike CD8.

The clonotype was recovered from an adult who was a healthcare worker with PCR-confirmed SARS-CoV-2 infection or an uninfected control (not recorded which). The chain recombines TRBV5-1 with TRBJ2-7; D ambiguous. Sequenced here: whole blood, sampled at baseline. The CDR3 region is CASSSLGDLGEQYF. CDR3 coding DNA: TGCGCCAGCAGCTCCCTCGGTGACCTGGGCGAGCAGTACTTC.